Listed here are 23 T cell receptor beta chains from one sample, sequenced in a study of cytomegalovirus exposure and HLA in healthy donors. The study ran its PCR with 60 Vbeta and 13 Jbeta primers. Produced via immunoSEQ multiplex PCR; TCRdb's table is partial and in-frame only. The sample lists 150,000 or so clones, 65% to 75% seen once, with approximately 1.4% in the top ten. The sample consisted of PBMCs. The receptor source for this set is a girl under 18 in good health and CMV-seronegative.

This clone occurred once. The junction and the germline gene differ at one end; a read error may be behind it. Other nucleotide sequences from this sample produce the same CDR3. The CDR3 reads CASGAEINSPLHF. In nucleotides, the CDR3 is TGTGCCAGCGGGGCAGAGATAAATTCGCCCCTCCACTTT. V and J are TRBV2 and TRBJ1-6; the D gene is possibly TRBD1 (5 bases). The germline V gene encodes CDR1 SNHLY and CDR2 FYNNEI. The CDR3 loop spans 13 amino acids.

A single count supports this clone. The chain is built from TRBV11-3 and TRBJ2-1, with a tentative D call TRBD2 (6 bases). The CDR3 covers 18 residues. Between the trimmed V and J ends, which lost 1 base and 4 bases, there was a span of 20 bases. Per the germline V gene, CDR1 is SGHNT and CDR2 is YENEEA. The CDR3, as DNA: TGTGCCAGCAGCTTAGTTACCCCCCTAGCGTCCGTTTACAATGAGCAGTTCTTC. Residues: CASSLVTPLASVYNEQFF.

This chain's CDR3 is CASSLGLAGTQYF. CDR3 sequence (DNA): TGCGCCAGCAGCTTGGGGCTAGCAGGTACGCAGTATTTT. The chain couples TRBV5-1 to TRBJ2-3, with a weak D call TRBD2 (5 bases). The CDR3 has 13 residues. The germline CDR1 and CDR2 sequences are SGHRS and YFSETQ. Trimming removed 0 bases from V and 8 bases from J, with 10 bases in between.

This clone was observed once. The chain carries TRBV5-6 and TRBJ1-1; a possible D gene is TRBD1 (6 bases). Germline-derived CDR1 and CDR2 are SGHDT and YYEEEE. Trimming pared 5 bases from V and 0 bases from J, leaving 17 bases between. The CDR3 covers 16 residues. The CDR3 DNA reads TGTGCCAGCAGACCCACCGGGACACCCATGAACACTGAAGCTTTCTTT. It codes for CASRPTGTPMNTEAFF.

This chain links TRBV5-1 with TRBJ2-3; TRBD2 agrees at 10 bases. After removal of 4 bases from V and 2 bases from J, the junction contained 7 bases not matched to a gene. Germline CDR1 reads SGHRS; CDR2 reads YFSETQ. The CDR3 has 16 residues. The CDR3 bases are TGCGCCAGCAGCGTTCTAGCGGGGGCTGTCACAGATACGCAGTATTTT. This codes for CASSVLAGAVTDTQYF.

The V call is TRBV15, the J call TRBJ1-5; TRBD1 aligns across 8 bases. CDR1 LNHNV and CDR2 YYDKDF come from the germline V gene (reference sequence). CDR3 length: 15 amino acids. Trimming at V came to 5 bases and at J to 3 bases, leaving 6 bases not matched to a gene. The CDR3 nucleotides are TGTGCCACCAGCTTAGACAGGGGCGCCAATCAGCCCCAGCATTTT. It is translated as CATSLDRGANQPQHF.

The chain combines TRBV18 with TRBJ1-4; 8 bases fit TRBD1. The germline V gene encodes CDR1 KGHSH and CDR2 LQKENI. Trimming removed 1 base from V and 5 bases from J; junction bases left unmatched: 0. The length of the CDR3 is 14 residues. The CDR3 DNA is TGTGCCAGCTCACCACGGACAGGGAATGAAAAACTGTTTTTT. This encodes CASSPRTGNEKLFF.

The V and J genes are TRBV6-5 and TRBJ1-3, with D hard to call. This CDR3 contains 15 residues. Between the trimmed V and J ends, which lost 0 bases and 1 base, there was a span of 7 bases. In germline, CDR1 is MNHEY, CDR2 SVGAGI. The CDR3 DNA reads TGTGCCAGCAGTTACTCCGGTATATCTGGAAACACCATATATTTT. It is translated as CASSYSGISGNTIYF.

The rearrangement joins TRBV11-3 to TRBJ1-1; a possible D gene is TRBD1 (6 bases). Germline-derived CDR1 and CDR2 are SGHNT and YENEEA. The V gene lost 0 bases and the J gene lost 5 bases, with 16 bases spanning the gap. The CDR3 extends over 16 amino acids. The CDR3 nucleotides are TGTGCCAGCAGCTTAGATCACGGGGGGCGGAGGACTGAAGCTTTCTTT. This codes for CASSLDHGGRRTEAFF.

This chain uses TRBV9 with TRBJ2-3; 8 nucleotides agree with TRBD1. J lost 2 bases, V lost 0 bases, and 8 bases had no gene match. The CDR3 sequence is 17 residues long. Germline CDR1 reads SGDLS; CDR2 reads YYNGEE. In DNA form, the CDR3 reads TGTGCCAGCAGCGTAGGGGTGGGACAGGAGACCACAGATACGCAGTATTTT. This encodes CASSVGVGQETTDTQYF. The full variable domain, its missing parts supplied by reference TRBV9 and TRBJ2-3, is DSGVTQTPKHLITATGQRVTLRCSPRSGDLSVYWYQQSLDQGLQFLIQYYNGEERAKGNILERFSAQQFPDLHSELNLSSLELGDSALYFCASSVGVGQETTDTQYFGPGTRLTVL.

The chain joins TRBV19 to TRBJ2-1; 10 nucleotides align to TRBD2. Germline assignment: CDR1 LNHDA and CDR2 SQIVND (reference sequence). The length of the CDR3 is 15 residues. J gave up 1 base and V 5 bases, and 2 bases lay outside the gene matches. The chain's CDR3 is CASSQLAGSYNEQFF. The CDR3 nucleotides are TGTGCCAGTAGTCAACTAGCGGGGTCCTACAATGAGCAGTTCTTC.

CDR3 amino acids: CSVESNRYYTEAFF. CDR3 nucleotide sequence: TGCAGCGTTGAAAGTAACAGATACTACACTGAAGCTTTCTTT. This chain links TRBV29-1 with TRBJ1-1, with D hard to call. Looked up from germline, CDR1 is SQVTM and CDR2 is ANQGSEA. The CDR3 is 14 residues long. Trimming took 2 bases from V and 3 from J, leaving 13 bases between them.

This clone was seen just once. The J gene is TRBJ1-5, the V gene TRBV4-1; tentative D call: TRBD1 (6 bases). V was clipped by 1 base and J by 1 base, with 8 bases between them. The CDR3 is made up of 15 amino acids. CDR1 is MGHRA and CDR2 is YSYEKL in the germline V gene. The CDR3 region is CASSQGDRSNQPQHF. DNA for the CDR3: TGCGCCAGCAGCCAAGGAGACAGGAGCAATCAGCCCCAGCATTTT.

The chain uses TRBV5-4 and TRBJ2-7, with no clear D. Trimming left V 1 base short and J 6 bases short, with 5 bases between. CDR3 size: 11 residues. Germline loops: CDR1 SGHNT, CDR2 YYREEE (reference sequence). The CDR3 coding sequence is TGTGCCAGCAGCTTGCAGTTCGAGCAGTACTTC. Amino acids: CASSLQFEQYF.

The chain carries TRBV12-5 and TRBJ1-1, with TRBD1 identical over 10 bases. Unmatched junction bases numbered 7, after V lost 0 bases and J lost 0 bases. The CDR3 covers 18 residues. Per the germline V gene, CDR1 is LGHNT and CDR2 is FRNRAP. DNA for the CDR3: TGTGCTAGTGGTTTGGTACGGGACAGGGGAAAAATGAACACTGAAGCTTTCTTT. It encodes CASGLVRDRGKMNTEAFF.

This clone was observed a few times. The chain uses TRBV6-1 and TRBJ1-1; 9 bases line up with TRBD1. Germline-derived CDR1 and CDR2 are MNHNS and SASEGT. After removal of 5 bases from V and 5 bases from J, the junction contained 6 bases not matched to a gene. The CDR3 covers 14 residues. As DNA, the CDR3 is TGTGCCAGCAGTTTACAGGGGGCAGGAACTGAAGCTTTCTTT. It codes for CASSLQGAGTEAFF.

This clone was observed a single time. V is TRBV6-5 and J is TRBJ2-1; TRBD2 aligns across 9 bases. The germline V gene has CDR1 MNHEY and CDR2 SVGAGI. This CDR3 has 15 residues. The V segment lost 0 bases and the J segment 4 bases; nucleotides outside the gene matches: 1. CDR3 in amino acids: CASSYSSGGYNEQFF. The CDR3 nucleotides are TGTGCCAGCAGTTACTCTAGCGGGGGATACAATGAGCAGTTCTTC.

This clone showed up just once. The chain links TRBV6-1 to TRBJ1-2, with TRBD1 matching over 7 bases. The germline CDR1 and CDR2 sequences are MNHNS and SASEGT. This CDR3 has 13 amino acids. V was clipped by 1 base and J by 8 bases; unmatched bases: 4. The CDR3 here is CASSEEGAQGYTF. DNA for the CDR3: TGTGCCAGCAGTGAAGAGGGGGCGCAAGGCTACACCTTC.

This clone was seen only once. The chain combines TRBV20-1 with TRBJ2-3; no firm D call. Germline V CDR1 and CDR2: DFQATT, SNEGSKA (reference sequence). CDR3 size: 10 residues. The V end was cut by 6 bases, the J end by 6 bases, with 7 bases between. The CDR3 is CSASKDTQYF. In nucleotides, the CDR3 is TGCAGTGCATCTAAGGATACGCAGTATTTT.

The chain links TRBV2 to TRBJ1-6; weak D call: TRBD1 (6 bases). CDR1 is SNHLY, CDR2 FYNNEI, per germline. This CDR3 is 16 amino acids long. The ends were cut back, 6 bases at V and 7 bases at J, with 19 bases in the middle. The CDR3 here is CASRPRVRQENSPLHF. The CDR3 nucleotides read TGTGCCAGCAGGCCCCGGGTAAGACAGGAGAATTCACCCCTCCACTTT.

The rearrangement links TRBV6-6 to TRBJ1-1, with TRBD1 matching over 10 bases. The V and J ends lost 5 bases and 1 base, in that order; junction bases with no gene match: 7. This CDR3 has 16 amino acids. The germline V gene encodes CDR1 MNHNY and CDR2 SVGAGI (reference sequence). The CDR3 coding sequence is TGTGCCAGCAGTCCCGCCGGGACAGGGGCGAACACTGAAGCTTTCTTT. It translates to CASSPAGTGANTEAFF.

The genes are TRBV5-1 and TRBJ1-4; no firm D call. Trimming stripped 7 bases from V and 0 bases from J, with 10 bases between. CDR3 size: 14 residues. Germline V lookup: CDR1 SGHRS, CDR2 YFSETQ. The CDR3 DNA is TGCGCCAGCCGATACACTACAACTAATGAAAAACTGTTTTTT. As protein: CASRYTTTNEKLFF. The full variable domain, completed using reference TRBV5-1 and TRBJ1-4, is KAGVTQTPRYLIKTRGQQVTLSCSPISGHRSVSWYQQTPGQGLQFLFEYFSETQRNKGNFPGRFSGRQFSNSRSEMNVSTLELGDSALYLCASRYTTTNEKLFFGSGTQLSVL.

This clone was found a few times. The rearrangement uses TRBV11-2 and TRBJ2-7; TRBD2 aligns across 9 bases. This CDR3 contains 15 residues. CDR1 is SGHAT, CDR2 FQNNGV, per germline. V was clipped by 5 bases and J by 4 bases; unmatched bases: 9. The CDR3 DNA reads TGTGCCAGCAGCCGGCCGGGACTAGCAATTTACGAGCAGTACTTC. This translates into CASSRPGLAIYEQYF. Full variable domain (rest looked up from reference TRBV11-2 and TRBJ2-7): EAGVAQSPRYKIIEKRQSVAFWCNPISGHATLYWYQQILGQGPKLLIQFQNNGVVDDSQLPKDRFSAERLKGVDSTLKIQPAKLEDSAVYLCASSRPGLAIYEQYFGPGTRLTVT.